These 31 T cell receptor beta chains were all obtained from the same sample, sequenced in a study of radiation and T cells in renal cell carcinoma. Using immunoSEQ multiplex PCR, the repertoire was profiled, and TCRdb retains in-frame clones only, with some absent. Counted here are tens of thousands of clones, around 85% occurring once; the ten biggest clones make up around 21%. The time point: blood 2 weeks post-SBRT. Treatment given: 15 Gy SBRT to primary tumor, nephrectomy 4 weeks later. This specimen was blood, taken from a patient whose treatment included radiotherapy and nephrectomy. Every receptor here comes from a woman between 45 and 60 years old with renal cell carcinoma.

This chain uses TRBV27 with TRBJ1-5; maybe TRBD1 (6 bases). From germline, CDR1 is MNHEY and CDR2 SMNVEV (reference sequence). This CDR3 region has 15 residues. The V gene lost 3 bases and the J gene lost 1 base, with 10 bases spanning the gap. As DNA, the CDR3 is TGTGCCAGCAGTTTCGGCAGGGGAAGCAATCAGCCCCAGCATTTT. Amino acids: CASSFGRGSNQPQHF.

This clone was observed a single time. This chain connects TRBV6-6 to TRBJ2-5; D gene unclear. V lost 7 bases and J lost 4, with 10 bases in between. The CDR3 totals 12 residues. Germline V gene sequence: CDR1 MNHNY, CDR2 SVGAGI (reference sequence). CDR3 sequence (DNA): TGTGCCAGCACCTACTCGGGAGAGACCCAGTACTTC. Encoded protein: CASTYSGETQYF.

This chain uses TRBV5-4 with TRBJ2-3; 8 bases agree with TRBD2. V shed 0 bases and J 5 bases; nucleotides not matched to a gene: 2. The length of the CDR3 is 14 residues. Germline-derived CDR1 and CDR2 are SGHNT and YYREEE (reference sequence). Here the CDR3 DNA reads TGTGCCAGCAGCTTGGCGGGAGGGAAAGATACGCAGTATTTT. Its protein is CASSLAGGKDTQYF. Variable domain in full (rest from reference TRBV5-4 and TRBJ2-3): ETGVTQSPTHLIKTRGQQVTLRCSSQSGHNTVSWYQQALGQGPQFIFQYYREEENGRGNFPPRFSGLQFPNYSSELNVNALELDDSALYLCASSLAGGKDTQYFGPGTRLTVL.

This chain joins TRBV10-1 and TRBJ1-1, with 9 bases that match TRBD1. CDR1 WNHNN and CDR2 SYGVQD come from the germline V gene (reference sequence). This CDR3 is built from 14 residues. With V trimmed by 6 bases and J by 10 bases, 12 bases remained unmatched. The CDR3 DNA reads TGCGCCAGCAGCGAATCTGGACAGGGGATGACAGCTTTCTTT. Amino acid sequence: CASSESGQGMTAFF.

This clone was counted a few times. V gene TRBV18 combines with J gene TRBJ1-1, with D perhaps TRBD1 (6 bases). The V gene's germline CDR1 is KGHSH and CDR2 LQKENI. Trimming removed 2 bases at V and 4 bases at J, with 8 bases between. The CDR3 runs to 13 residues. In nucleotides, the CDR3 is TGTGCCAGCTCACCAGGGGGCCTCACTGAAGCTTTCTTT. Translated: CASSPGGLTEAFF.

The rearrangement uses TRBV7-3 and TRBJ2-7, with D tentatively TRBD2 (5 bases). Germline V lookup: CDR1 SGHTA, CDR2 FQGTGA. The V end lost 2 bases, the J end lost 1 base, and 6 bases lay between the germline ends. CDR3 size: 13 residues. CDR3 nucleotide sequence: TGTGCCAGCAGCTTACTAGCTTCCTACGAGCAGTACTTC. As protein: CASSLLASYEQYF.

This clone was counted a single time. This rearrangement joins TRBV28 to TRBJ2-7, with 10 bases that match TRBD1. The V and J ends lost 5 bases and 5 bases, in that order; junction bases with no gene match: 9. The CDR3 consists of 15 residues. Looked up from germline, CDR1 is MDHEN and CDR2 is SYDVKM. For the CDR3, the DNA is TGTGCCAGCAGTCCCCCGGGACAGGGGTGGCACGAGCAGTACTTC. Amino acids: CASSPPGQGWHEQYF.

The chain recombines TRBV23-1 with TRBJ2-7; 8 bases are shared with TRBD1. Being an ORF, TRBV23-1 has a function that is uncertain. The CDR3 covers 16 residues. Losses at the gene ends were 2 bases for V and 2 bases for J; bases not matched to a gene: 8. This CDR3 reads CASSQRDRGSPYEQYF. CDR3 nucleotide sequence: TGCGCCAGCAGTCAACGAGACAGGGGTTCCCCCTACGAGCAGTACTTC.

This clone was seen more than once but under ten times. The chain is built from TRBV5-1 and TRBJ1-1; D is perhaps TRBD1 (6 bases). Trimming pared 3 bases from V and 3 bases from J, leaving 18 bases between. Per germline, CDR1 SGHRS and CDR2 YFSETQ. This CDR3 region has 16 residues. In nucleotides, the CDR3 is TGCGCCAGCAGCTCCCCTCGGGGGGCCGAAGACACTGAAGCTTTCTTT. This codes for CASSSPRGAEDTEAFF. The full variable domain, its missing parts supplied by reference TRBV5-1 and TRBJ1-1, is KAGVTQTPRYLIKTRGQQVTLSCSPISGHRSVSWYQQTPGQGLQFLFEYFSETQRNKGNFPGRFSGRQFSNSRSEMNVSTLELGDSALYLCASSSPRGAEDTEAFFGQGTRLTVV.

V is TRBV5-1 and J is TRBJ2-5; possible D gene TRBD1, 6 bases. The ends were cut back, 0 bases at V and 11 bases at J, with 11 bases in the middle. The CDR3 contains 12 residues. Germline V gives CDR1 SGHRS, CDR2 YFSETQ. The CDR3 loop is CASSLDRAEQYF. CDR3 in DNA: TGCGCCAGCAGCTTGGACAGGGCGGAGCAGTACTTC.

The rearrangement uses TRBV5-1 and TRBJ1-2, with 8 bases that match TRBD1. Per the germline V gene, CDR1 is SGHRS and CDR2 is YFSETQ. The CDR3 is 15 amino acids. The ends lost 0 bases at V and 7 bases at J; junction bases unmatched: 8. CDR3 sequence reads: CASSLEGRGQSGYTF. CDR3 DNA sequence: TGCGCCAGCAGCTTGGAGGGCAGGGGGCAGAGTGGCTACACCTTC.

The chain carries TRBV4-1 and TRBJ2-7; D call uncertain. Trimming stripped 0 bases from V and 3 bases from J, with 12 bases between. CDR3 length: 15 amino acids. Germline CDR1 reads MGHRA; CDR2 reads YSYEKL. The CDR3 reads CASSQDRSSDYEQYF. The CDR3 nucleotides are TGCGCCAGCAGCCAAGATCGTTCGTCCGACTACGAGCAGTACTTC.

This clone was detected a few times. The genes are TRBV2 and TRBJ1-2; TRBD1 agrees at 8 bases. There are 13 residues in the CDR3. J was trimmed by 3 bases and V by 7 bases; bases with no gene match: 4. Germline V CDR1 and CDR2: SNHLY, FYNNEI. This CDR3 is CASIVGQDYGYTF. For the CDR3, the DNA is TGTGCCAGCATAGTGGGACAGGACTATGGCTACACCTTC. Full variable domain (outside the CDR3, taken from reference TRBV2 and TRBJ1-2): EPEVTQTPSHQVTQMGQEVILRCVPISNHLYFYWYRQILGQKVEFLVSFYNNEISEKSEIFDDQFSVERPDGSNFTLKIRSTKLEDSAMYFCASIVGQDYGYTFGSGTRLTVV.

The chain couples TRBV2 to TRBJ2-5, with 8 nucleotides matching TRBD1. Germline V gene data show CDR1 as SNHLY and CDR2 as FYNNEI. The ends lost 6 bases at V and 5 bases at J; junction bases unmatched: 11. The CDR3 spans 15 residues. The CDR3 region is CASSAGGAWLETQYF. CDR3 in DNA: TGTGCCAGCAGCGCAGGGGGCGCTTGGTTGGAGACCCAGTACTTC.

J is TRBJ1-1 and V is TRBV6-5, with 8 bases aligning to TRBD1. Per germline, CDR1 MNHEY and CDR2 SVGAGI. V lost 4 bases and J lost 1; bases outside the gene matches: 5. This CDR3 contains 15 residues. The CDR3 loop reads CASSLLGTGNTEAFF. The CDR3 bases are TGTGCCAGCAGTTTACTTGGGACAGGGAACACTGAAGCTTTCTTT.

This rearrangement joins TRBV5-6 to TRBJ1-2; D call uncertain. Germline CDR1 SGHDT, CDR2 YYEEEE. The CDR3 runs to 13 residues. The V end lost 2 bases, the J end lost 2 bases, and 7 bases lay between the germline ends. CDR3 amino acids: CASSLNSNYGYTF. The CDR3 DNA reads TGTGCCAGCAGCTTAAACTCCAACTATGGCTACACCTTC.

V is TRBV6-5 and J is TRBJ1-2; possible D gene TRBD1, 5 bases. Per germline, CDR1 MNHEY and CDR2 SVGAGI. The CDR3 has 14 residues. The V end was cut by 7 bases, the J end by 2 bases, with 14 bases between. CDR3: CASTLLGGNYGYTF. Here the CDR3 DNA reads TGTGCCAGCACCCTCTTGGGGGGAAACTATGGCTACACCTTC.

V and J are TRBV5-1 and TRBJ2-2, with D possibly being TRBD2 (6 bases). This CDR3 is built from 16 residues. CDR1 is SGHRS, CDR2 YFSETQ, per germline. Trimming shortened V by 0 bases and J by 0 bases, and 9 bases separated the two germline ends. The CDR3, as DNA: TGCGCCAGCAGCTTGGGGCTAGCGACGAACACCGGGGAGCTGTTTTTT. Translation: CASSLGLATNTGELFF.

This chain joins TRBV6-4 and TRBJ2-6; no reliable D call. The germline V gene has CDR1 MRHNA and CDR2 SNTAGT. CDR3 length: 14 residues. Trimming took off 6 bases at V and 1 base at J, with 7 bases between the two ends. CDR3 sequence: CASSPFSGANVLTF. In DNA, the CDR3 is TGTGCCAGCAGCCCGTTTTCTGGGGCCAACGTCCTGACTTTC.

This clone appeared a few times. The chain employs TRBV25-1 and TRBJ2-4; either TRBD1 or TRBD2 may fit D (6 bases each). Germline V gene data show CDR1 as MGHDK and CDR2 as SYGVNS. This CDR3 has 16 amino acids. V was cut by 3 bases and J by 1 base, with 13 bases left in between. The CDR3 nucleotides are TGTGCCAGCAGTGACGGGGGCCCGGTGGCCAAAAACATTCAGTACTTC. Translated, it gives CASSDGGPVAKNIQYF.

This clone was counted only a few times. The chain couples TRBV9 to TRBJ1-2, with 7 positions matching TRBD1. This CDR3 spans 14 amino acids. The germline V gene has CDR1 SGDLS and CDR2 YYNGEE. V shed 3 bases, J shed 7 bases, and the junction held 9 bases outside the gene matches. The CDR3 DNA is TGTGCCAGCAGCGAGGACCTGACAGGGTTTGGCTACACCTTC. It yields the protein CASSEDLTGFGYTF. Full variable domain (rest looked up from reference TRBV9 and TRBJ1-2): DSGVTQTPKHLITATGQRVTLRCSPRSGDLSVYWYQQSLDQGLQFLIQYYNGEERAKGNILERFSAQQFPDLHSELNLSSLELGDSALYFCASSEDLTGFGYTFGSGTRLTVV.

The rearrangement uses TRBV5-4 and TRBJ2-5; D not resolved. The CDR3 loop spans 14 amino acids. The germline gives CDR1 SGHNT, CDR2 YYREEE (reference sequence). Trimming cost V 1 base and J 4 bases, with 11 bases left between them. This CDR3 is CASSLRSRSETQYF. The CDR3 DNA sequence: TGTGCCAGCAGCTTGAGGTCACGGTCAGAGACCCAGTACTTC.

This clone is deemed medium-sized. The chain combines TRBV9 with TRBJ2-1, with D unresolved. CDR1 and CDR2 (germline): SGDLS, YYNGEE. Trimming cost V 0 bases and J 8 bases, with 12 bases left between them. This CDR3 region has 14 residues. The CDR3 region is CASSVAGPADEQFF. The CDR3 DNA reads TGTGCCAGCAGCGTAGCCGGTCCCGCCGATGAGCAGTTCTTC.

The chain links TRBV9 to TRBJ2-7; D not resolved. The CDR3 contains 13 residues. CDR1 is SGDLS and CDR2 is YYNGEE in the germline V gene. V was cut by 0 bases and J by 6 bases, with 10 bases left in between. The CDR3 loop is CASSVAGYSEQYF. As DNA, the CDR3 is TGTGCCAGCAGCGTAGCCGGCTATAGCGAGCAGTACTTC.

The CDR3 loop reads CASSLVNTNQPQHF. CDR3 coding DNA: TGTGCCAGCAGCTTAGTTAACACGAATCAGCCCCAGCATTTT. This chain links TRBV7-8 with TRBJ1-5; D is uncertain. V lost 1 base and J 4 bases, leaving 8 bases between the germline ends. The germline V gene has CDR1 SGHVS and CDR2 FQNEAQ. The CDR3 is 14 residues long.

Here the CDR3 reads CASLRAPGNTIYF. CDR3 in DNA: TGTGCCAGCCTTCGGGCTCCTGGAAACACCATATATTTT. The genes are TRBV6-5 and TRBJ1-3, with D unclear. Trimming took 8 bases from V and 2 from J, leaving 10 bases between them. This CDR3 is 13 amino acids long. Germline CDR1 MNHEY, CDR2 SVGAGI.

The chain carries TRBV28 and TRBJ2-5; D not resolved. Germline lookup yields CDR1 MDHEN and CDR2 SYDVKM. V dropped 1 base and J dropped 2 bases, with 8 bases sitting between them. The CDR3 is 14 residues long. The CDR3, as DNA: TGTGCCAGCAGTTTATATGGCAGACAAGAGACCCAGTACTTC. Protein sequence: CASSLYGRQETQYF. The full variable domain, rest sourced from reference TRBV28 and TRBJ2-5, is DVKVTQSSRYLVKRTGEKVFLECVQDMDHENMFWYRQDPGLGLRLIYFSYDVKMKEKGDIPEGYSVSREKKERFSLILESASTNQTSMYLCASSLYGRQETQYFGPGTRLLVL.

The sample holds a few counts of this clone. The CDR3 coding sequence is TGCGCCAGCAGCCGAGACAGGGGAAGCGACTTGCAGCCCCAGCATTTT. Its translation: CASSRDRGSDLQPQHF. The genes are TRBV4-3 and TRBJ1-5; 8 bases align to TRBD1. CDR3 length equals 16 residues. V lost 4 bases and J lost 7; bases outside the gene matches: 12. Germline lookup yields CDR1 LGHNA and CDR2 YSLEER.

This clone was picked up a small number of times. The CDR3 DNA follows: TGTGCCAGCAGTTTGGAAGACAGGGGACAAGAGACCCAGTACTTC. The encoded protein is CASSLEDRGQETQYF. The chain combines TRBV27 with TRBJ2-5; 8 bases line up with TRBD1. With 3 bases clipped from V and 2 bases from J, the junction kept 5 bases outside the gene matches. CDR1 MNHEY and CDR2 SMNVEV come from the germline V gene (reference sequence). The CDR3 loop spans 15 amino acids.

Written as DNA, the CDR3 is TGTGCCACCAGCAGAGATGAGGCGGAGAAAGAAGCTTTCTTT. Translated, it gives CATSRDEAEKEAFF. The V call is TRBV15, the J call TRBJ1-1; D call uncertain. The V end lost 0 bases, the J end lost 8 bases, and 13 bases lay between the germline ends. Looked up from germline, CDR1 is LNHNV and CDR2 is YYDKDF (reference sequence). The CDR3 runs 14 residues.

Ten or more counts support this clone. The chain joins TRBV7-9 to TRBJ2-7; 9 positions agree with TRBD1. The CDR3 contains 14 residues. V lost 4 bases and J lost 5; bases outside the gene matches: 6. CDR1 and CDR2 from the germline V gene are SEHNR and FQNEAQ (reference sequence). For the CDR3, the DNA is TGTGCCAGCAGCTCAACGACAGGGGGTAACGAGCAGTACTTC. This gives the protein CASSSTTGGNEQYF. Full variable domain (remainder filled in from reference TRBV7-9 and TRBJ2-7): DTGVSQNPRHKITKRGQNVTFRCDPISEHNRLYWYRQTLGQGPEFLTYFQNEAQLEKSRLLSDRFSAERPKGSFSTLEIQRTEQGDSAMYLCASSSTTGGNEQYFGPGTRLTVT.